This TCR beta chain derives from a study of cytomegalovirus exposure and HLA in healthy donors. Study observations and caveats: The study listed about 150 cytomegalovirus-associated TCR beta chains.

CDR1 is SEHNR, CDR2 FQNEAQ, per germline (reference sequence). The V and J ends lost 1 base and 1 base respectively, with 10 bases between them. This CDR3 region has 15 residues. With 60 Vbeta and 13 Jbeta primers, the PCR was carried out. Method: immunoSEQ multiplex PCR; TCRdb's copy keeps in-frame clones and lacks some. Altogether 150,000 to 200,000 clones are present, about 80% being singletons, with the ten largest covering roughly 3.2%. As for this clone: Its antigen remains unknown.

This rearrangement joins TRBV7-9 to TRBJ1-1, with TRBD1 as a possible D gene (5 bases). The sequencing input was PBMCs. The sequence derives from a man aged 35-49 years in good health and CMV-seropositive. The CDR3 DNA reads TGTGCCAGCAGCTTAGGCGGACAACCGAACACTGAAGCTTTCTTT. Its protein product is CASSLGGQPNTEAFF.